The present TCR beta chain was sequenced within a study of CD8+ T cells in alopecia areata. Background on the study: Treated patients were dosed with oral tofacitinib, taking 5 to 10 mg twice daily. Patients took tofacitinib for 6 to 18 months, followed by 6 drug-free months. Study-level findings and limits: Tofacitinib delivered significant drops in scalp clonality and in expanded CD8+ clones among the top 100.

Sequencing relied on a cDNA template that was reverse transcribed from extracted RNA. Clones were sequenced by immunoSEQ multiplex PCR, and TCRdb holds only the in-frame ones, with some missing. This table has about 64,000 clones, about 43% appearing once. About this clone itself: Its target is not known.

CDR3 size: 18 residues. Trimming cost V 0 bases and J 0 bases, with 15 bases left between them. In germline, CDR1 is MGHRA, CDR2 YSYEKL. Treatment: oral pan-JAK inhibitor, 5-10 mg twice daily. This chain joins TRBV4-1 and TRBJ2-1; maybe TRBD1 (5 bases). The source of this sequence is a human donor with alopecia areata. The sample in question was CD8+ T cells sorted from blood, obtained around week 36, from a patient treated with tofacitinib. The CDR3 reads CASSQEGVPASSYNEQFF. The CDR3 bases are TGCGCCAGCAGCCAAGAAGGGGTGCCGGCTAGCTCCTACAATGAGCAGTTCTTC.